These 22 T cell receptor beta chains came from one sample sequenced in a study of blood T cell repertoires in COVID-19. Clones were sequenced by immunoSEQ multiplex PCR, and TCRdb holds only the in-frame ones, with some missing. This table holds hundreds of thousands of clones, about 91% found once. The sequenced sample was peripheral blood. Source of these receptors: a woman under 40 who had recovered from COVID-19.

This clone was picked up one time. The chain recombines TRBV9 with TRBJ2-7; tentative D call: TRBD1 (5 bases). V lost 0 bases, J lost 5 bases, and 15 bases lay in between. The CDR3 loop spans 15 amino acids. Germline-derived CDR1 and CDR2 are SGDLS and YYNGEE. Here the CDR3 reads CASSVGGARPHEQYF. Here the CDR3 DNA reads TGTGCCAGCAGCGTAGGTGGGGCCAGGCCCCACGAGCAGTACTTC.

This clone occurred once. The chain has TRBV6-5 and TRBJ2-5, with 8 bases aligning to TRBD1. CDR1 MNHEY and CDR2 SVGAGI come from the germline V gene. The CDR3 totals 14 residues. J lost 2 bases, V lost 2 bases, and 1 base had no gene match. The CDR3 coding sequence is TGTGCCAGCAGTTACGGACAGGGTCAAGAGACCCAGTACTTC. It specifies CASSYGQGQETQYF.

This clone was recorded only once. The chain is built from TRBV19 and TRBJ1-4; D is perhaps TRBD1 (5 bases). The CDR3 has 14 residues. CDR1 and CDR2 from the germline V gene are LNHDA and SQIVND (reference sequence). V lost 9 bases to trimming and J lost 2 bases, with 13 bases between them. The CDR3, as DNA: TGTGCCAGCACTTCCAGGGCGACTAATGAAAAACTGTTTTTT. Translation: CASTSRATNEKLFF.

The V and J genes are TRBV7-8 and TRBJ2-7; 8 bases are a match to TRBD1. The CDR3 has 15 amino acids. Trimming removed 4 bases from V and 3 bases from J; junction bases left unmatched: 8. Germline assignment: CDR1 SGHVS and CDR2 FQNEAQ. The CDR3 loop is CASSSPGTGNYEQYF. The CDR3 DNA reads as TGTGCCAGCAGCTCTCCCGGGACAGGCAACTACGAGCAGTACTTC. The variable domain in full, completed from reference TRBV7-8 and TRBJ2-7, reads GAGVSQSPRYKVAKRGQDVALRCDPISGHVSLFWYQQALGQGPEFLTYFQNEAQLDKSGLPSDRFFAERPEGSVSTLKIQRTQQEDSAVYLCASSSPGTGNYEQYFGPGTRLTVT.

The chain couples TRBV5-1 to TRBJ1-2; D is ambiguous. The germline V gene encodes CDR1 SGHRS and CDR2 YFSETQ. This CDR3 has 13 residues. V dropped 7 bases and J dropped 4 bases, with 14 bases sitting between them. CDR3 protein: CASQSEPGYGYTF. The CDR3 DNA sequence: TGCGCCAGCCAATCGGAGCCGGGCTATGGCTACACCTTC.

The V gene is TRBV4-2, the J gene TRBJ2-1; 12 bases map to TRBD2. J was trimmed by 7 bases and V by 4 bases; bases with no gene match: 8. The CDR3 runs 16 residues. Germline V CDR1 and CDR2: LGHNA, YNFKEQ. As DNA, the CDR3 is TGTGCCAGCAGCCGAGCCGGAGGACTAGCGGGGAATGAGCAGTTCTTC. This gives the protein CASSRAGGLAGNEQFF.

The chain recombines TRBV7-9 with TRBJ2-1; 8 bases match TRBD2. This CDR3 spans 17 amino acids. After removal of 5 bases from V and 6 bases from J, the junction contained 15 bases not matched to a gene. Germline CDR1 and CDR2: SEHNR and FQNEAQ (reference sequence). This chain's CDR3 is CASSILKAGGFPNEQFF. The DNA for the CDR3 is TGTGCCAGCAGCATCCTCAAGGCGGGGGGCTTCCCCAATGAGCAGTTCTTC.

The chain has TRBV7-9 and TRBJ2-2, with 11 bases identical to TRBD1. Unmatched junction bases numbered 1, after V lost 3 bases and J lost 4 bases. This CDR3 is 15 amino acids long. CDR1 and CDR2 (germline): SEHNR, FQNEAQ (reference sequence). In nucleotides, the CDR3 is TGTGCCAGCAGCTTTGGGACAGGGGGCACCGGGGAGCTGTTTTTT. The encoded protein is CASSFGTGGTGELFF.

This clone was detected once. V and J are TRBV12-3 or TRBV12-4 and TRBJ1-3; D gene unclear. The CDR3 is 12 amino acids. V lost 6 bases to trimming and J lost 3 bases, with 6 bases between them. CDR3 region: CASSQDGNTIYF. Written as DNA, the CDR3 is TGTGCCAGCAGCCAGGATGGAAACACCATATATTTT.

This rearrangement joins TRBV28 to TRBJ1-2; 7 bases map to TRBD1. The V segment lost 5 bases and the J segment 8 bases; nucleotides outside the gene matches: 5. The germline CDR1 and CDR2 sequences are MDHEN and SYDVKM. The CDR3 spans 12 residues. The CDR3 sequence is CASSDRDKGYTF. CDR3 in DNA: TGTGCCAGCAGTGACAGGGATAAGGGCTACACCTTC.

V is TRBV28 and J is TRBJ1-5; a possible D gene is TRBD1 (6 bases). The germline CDR1 and CDR2 sequences are MDHEN and SYDVKM. The germline V and J ends were trimmed by 3 bases and 7 bases, with 13 bases remaining between them. CDR3 size: 14 residues. The CDR3 DNA follows: TGTGCCAGCAGTTTTTCAGGGGACGAGCAGCCCCAGCATTTT. This gives the protein CASSFSGDEQPQHF.

This sequence joins TRBV5-1 and TRBJ2-1, with D hard to call. This CDR3 is 16 amino acids long. Germline values: CDR1 SGHRS, CDR2 YFSETQ. The germline V and J ends were trimmed by 0 bases and 4 bases, with 14 bases remaining between them. CDR3 protein: CASSLGQPTPYNEQFF. In DNA form, the CDR3 reads TGCGCCAGCAGCTTGGGGCAGCCGACACCTTACAATGAGCAGTTCTTC.

The rearrangement joins TRBV9 to TRBJ2-5; D unclear. The germline V and J ends were trimmed by 2 bases and 2 bases, with 16 bases remaining between them. The CDR3 spans 16 residues. CDR1 and CDR2 from the germline V gene are SGDLS and YYNGEE. CDR3: CASSVTPLPRQETQYF. The CDR3, as DNA: TGTGCCAGCAGCGTGACTCCCCTACCACGTCAAGAGACCCAGTACTTC.

This clone showed up just once. This rearrangement joins TRBV18 to TRBJ1-2; D uncertain. From germline, CDR1 is KGHSH and CDR2 LQKENI. With 1 base removed from V and 2 bases from J, the gap between germline ends came to 17 bases. CDR3 length: 17 residues. CDR3 sequence (DNA): TGTGCCAGCTCACCACGGTCAACAGTAGTACGAAACTATGGCTACACCTTC. Protein sequence: CASSPRSTVVRNYGYTF.

The chain uses TRBV7-2 and TRBJ1-3; D perhaps matches TRBD1 (5 bases). Looked up from germline, CDR1 is SGHTA and CDR2 is FQGNSA. This CDR3 region has 14 residues. The V and J ends lost 1 base and 3 bases respectively, with 7 bases between them. CDR3 sequence (DNA): TGTGCCAGCAGCTTAGGAGACAGTGGAAACACCATATATTTT. As protein: CASSLGDSGNTIYF.

The chain uses TRBV5-1 and TRBJ2-7; 7 nucleotides align to TRBD1. After removal of 4 bases from V and 5 bases from J, the junction contained 12 bases not matched to a gene. Germline CDR1 SGHRS, CDR2 YFSETQ. The CDR3 contains 15 residues. The CDR3 coding sequence is TGCGCCAGCAGCCAGGGGGACGACAGGGCCCACGAGCAGTACTTC. It codes for CASSQGDDRAHEQYF.

J is TRBJ1-3 and V is TRBV5-1, with 10 bases lining up with TRBD1. The junction had 13 bases not matched to a gene; V was cut back by 4 bases and J by 0 bases. CDR1 is SGHRS and CDR2 is YFSETQ in the germline V gene. The CDR3 sequence is 19 residues long. In nucleotides, the CDR3 is TGCGCCAGCAGCAACCGGGACAGGGGATTCGGCGACTCTGGAAACACCATATATTTT. As protein: CASSNRDRGFGDSGNTIYF.

The V gene is TRBV11-2, the J gene TRBJ1-2, with D possibly being TRBD1 (5 bases). V shed 2 bases and J shed 3 bases, with 22 bases lying between them. The CDR3 is 18 residues long. Germline V gene sequence: CDR1 SGHAT, CDR2 FQNNGV. In nucleotides, the CDR3 is TGTGCCAGCAGCTTAACAATTCGACAGACGTATGAATACTATGGCTACACCTTC. Translated, it gives CASSLTIRQTYEYYGYTF.

This clone turned up a few times. The rearrangement uses TRBV19 and TRBJ1-5; 7 positions match TRBD1. This CDR3 comprises 14 residues. V dropped 4 bases and J dropped 6; count of bases not matched to a gene: 6. CDR1 is LNHDA and CDR2 is SQIVND in the germline V gene (reference sequence). The CDR3 sequence is CASSNRDRTQPQHF. The CDR3, as DNA: TGTGCCAGTAGTAACCGGGACAGAACTCAGCCCCAGCATTTT.

V and J are TRBV7-9 and TRBJ2-1; 10 nucleotides match TRBD1. With V trimmed by 3 bases and J by 8 bases, 7 bases remained unmatched. The CDR3 length is 15 residues. Germline V gene lookup returns CDR1 SEHNR and CDR2 FQNEAQ (reference sequence). DNA of the CDR3: TGTGCCAGCAGCTTCTCGGACAGGGGGAACGATGAGCAGTTCTTC. This translates into CASSFSDRGNDEQFF.

The chain couples TRBV5-6 to TRBJ1-2; D is unresolved. CDR1 is SGHDT, CDR2 YYEEEE, per germline. This CDR3 is 17 amino acids long. V gave up 0 bases and J gave up 1 base, with 16 bases separating them. The CDR3 spells CASSLVGIQAINYGYTF. DNA of the CDR3: TGTGCCAGCAGCTTGGTCGGGATTCAGGCGATTAACTATGGCTACACCTTC.

The V call is TRBV5-1, the J call TRBJ2-5; 12 nucleotides match TRBD2. The ends lost 1 base at V and 3 bases at J; junction bases unmatched: 1. Germline CDR1 SGHRS, CDR2 YFSETQ. The CDR3 runs 15 residues. The CDR3 DNA sequence: TGCGCCAGCAGCTTGTCTAGCGGGGGGGAAGAGACCCAGTACTTC. Translation: CASSLSSGGEETQYF.